This T cell receptor (beta chain) derives from a study of T cells after yellow fever vaccination. Across the whole study: In the case of low-cell-number fractions, SMART-Seq v4 Ultra Low Input was used for preparation.

This CDR3 has 17 amino acids. Looked up from germline, CDR1 is KGHSH and CDR2 is LQKENI. Trimming took 3 bases from V and 7 from J, leaving 22 bases between them. This clonotype came up a few times. TCRdb recomputed calls from the 5' RACE reads with MiXCR, one row per CDR3 protein. This table has approximately 600,000 distinct CDR3 sequences, around an eighth appearing once. Specimen: PBMCs, collected on the day of the yellow fever booster vaccination. This receptor was obtained from a man aged 30 to 39 who received the YFV17D yellow fever vaccine. The rearrangement uses TRBV18 and TRBJ2-1, with a tentative D call TRBD1 (6 bases). The CDR3 here is CASSPPDRSLLLNEQFF. The CDR3 region has the DNA TGTGCCAGCTCACCCCCTGACAGGTCCCTCCTACTTAATGAGCAGTTCTTC.